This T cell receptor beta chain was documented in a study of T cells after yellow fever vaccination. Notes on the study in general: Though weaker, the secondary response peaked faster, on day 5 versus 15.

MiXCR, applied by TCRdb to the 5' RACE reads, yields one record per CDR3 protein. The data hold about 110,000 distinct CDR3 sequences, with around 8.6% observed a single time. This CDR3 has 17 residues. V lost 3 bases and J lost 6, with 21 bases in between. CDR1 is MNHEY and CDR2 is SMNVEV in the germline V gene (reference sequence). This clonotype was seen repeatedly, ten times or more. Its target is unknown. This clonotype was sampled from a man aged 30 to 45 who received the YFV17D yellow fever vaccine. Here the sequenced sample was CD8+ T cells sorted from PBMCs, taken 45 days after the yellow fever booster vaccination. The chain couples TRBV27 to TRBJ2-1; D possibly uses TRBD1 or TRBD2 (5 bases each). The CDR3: CASSLTPLSERGNEQFF. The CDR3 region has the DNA TGTGCCAGCAGTTTGACCCCCTTGAGCGAGAGGGGCAATGAGCAGTTCTTC.